This TCR beta chain is drawn from a study of T cell responses to AZD1222 COVID-19 vaccine. The wider study: The study pooled second doses at about 4 or about 12 weeks.

Notes on the study in general: Spike regions recognized by vaccine-associated CD4 TCRs spanned the protein, led by 160-218 and 743-854. A reported finding is that nearly half of spike-specific TCRs target unmutated variant regions. In a largely white British group with more females than males, clonal diversity was possibly underestimated.

Concerning this clone itself: No antigen is known for it.

The repertoire was sequenced with immunoSEQ multiplex PCR; TCRdb's copy has only in-frame clones and lacks some. The sample shows about 150,000 clones, less than 90% of them seen only once. V was pared by 9 bases and J by 8 bases, with 21 bases of the junction left unmatched. The CDR3 covers 17 residues. Germline V gene data show CDR1 as SGHTA and CDR2 as FQGNSA. The clonotype comes from an adult in good health. J is TRBJ2-1 and V is TRBV7-2, with 8 bases that match TRBD2. The sequencing here drew on peripheral blood, taken on day 0 of AZD1222 vaccination. CDR3 sequence (DNA): TGTGCCAGAACCACGGGACTAGAATTTTTGGTTATCGATGAGCAGTTCTTC. This encodes CARTTGLEFLVIDEQFF. Complete variable domain (other parts from reference TRBV7-2 and TRBJ2-1): GAGVSQSPSNKVTEKGKDVELRCDPISGHTALYWYRQSLGQGLEFLIYFQGNSAPDKSGLPSDRFSAERTGGSVSTLTIQRTQQEDSAVYLCARTTGLEFLVIDEQFFGPGTRLTVL.